This TCR beta chain was observed in a study of T-cell memory formation after mild COVID-19. This clonotype was detected a few times. V lost 3 bases, J lost 6 bases, and 10 bases stayed unmatched. CDR3 size: 18 residues. Germline V gene lookup returns CDR1 KGHSH and CDR2 LQKENI. Via MiXCR, TCRdb re-called the 5' RACE reads, giving one row per CDR3 protein. The data show about 390,000 distinct CDR3 sequences, approximately 21% seen once. The chain employs TRBV18 and TRBJ2-1; 14 nucleotides agree with TRBD2. The receptor comes from an adult woman who had mild COVID-19 (a few samples of this study predate the infection). Cell type and time point are not known. The material sequenced was PBMCs or a T cell subset sorted from them (not recorded which). Here the CDR3 reads CASSPFAGTSGSTNEQFF. Written as DNA, the CDR3 is TGTGCCAGCTCACCCTTTGCCGGGACTAGCGGGAGTACCAATGAGCAGTTCTTC.